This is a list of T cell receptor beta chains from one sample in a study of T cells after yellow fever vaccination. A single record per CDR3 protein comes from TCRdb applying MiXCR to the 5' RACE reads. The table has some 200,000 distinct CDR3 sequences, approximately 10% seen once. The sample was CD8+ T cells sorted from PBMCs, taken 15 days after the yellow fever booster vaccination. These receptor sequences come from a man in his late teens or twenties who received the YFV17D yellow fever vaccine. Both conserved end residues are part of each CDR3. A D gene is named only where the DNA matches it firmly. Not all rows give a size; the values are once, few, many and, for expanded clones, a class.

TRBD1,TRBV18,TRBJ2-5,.,TGTGCCAGCTCTCATGGGACAGGGCTCAACCAAGAGACCCAGTACTTC,CASSHGTGLNQETQYF
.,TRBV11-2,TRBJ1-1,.,TGTGCCAGCAGCACTTTTCCAGAAGGGACTGAAGCTTTCTTT,CASSTFPEGTEAFF
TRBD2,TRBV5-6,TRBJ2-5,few,TGTGCCAGCAGCTTAAATCTGAAGACTAGCGGACAAGAGACCCAGTACTTC,CASSLNLKTSGQETQYF
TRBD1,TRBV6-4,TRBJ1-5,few,TGTGCCAGCAGTGACCCGGGACAGGGGATCCAGCCCCAGCATTTT,CASSDPGQGIQPQHF
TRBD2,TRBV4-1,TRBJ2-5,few,TGCGCCAGCAGCCAAGGCGGCAGCGGGGGGGCACGCCAAGAGACCCAGTACTTC,CASSQGGSGGARQETQYF
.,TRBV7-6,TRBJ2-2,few,TGTGCCAGCAGCTTGTTACTTAACACCGGGGAGCTGTTTTTT,CASSLLLNTGELFF
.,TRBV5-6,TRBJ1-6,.,TGTGCCAGCAGCAGCCTTAATTCACCCCTCCACTTT,CASSSLNSPLHF
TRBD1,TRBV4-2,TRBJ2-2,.,TGTGCCAGCACCCAGGGGGCGGGGAGTTCCGGGGAGCTGTTTTTT,CASTQGAGSSGELFF
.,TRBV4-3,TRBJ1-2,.,TGCGCCAGCAGCCAAGCCGACCCGAGTTCCGGCTACACCTTC,CASSQADPSSGYTF
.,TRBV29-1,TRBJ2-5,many,TGCAGCGTTGAGCTGGGGTGGGGAGAGACCCAGTACTTC,CSVELGWGETQYF
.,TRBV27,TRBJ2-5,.,TGTGCCAGCAGTTGGGCGGGGGCCGGGGGGGAGACCCAGTACTTC,CASSWAGAGGETQYF
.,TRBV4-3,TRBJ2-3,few,TGCGCCAGCAGCCAAGAGACCAGTCGGAATACGCAGTATTTT,CASSQETSRNTQYF
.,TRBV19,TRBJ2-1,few,TGTGCCAGTAGTGCAGCACGGAGAGCCTCCTACAATGAGCAGTTCTTC,CASSAARRASYNEQFF
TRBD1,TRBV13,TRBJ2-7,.,TGTGCCAGCAGCTCGACAGGGAAAGAGCAGTACTTC,CASSSTGKEQYF
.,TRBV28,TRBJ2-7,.,TGTGCCAGCCGGAGTTCGCCTGGGAGCGAGCAGTACTTC,CASRSSPGSEQYF
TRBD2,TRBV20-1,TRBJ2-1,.,TGCAGTGCTAGAGATCTTTCGGCGGGGGTATCCTACAATGAGCAGTTCTTC,CSARDLSAGVSYNEQFF
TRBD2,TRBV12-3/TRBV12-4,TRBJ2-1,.,TGTGCCAGCAGCCTCGAAGGCGGGGGGAACAATGAGCAGTTCTTC,CASSLEGGGNNEQFF
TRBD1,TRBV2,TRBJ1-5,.,TGTGCCAGCCATGCTCTGCCCGGACAGGATCAGCCCCAGCATTTT,CASHALPGQDQPQHF
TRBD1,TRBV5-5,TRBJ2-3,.,TGTGCCAGCAGCATGCGGACAGGGGTTAACCCAGATACGCAGTATTTT,CASSMRTGVNPDTQYF
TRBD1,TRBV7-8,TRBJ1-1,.,TGTGCCAGCAGGGGAGATTATACGACAGGGGGTGGGTACACTGAAGCTTTCTTT,CASRGDYTTGGGYTEAFF